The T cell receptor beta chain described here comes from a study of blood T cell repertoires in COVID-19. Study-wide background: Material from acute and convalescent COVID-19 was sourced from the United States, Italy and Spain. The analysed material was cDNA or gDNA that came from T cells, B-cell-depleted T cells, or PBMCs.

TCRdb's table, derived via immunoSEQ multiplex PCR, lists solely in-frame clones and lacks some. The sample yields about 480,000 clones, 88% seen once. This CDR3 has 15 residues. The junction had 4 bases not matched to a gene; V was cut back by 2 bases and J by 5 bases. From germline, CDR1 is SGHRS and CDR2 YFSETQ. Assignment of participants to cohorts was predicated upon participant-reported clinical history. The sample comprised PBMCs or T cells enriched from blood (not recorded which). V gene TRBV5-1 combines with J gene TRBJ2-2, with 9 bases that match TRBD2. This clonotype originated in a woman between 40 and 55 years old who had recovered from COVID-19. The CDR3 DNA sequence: TGCGCCAGCAGCTTTAGCGGGAGTGGTACCGGGGAGCTGTTTTTT. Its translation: CASSFSGSGTGELFF.